Presented here are 27 T cell receptor beta chains from one specimen sequenced in a study of T-cell memory formation after mild COVID-19. TCRdb passed the 5' RACE reads through MiXCR, listing each CDR3 protein once. Here the sample spans approximately 480,000 distinct CDR3 sequences, 15% to 20% being singletons. What was sequenced was PBMCs or a T cell subset sorted from them (not recorded which). Source of these receptors: an adult woman who had mild COVID-19 (a few samples of this study predate the infection). Cell type and time point are not known.

The rearrangement joins TRBV5-1 to TRBJ2-3; D tentatively fits TRBD1 or TRBD2 (5 bases each). Germline V CDR1 and CDR2: SGHRS, YFSETQ. This CDR3 is 11 amino acids long. Trimming shortened V by 4 bases and J by 8 bases, and 8 bases separated the two germline ends. CDR3 sequence: CASSPGTTQYF. The CDR3 DNA reads TGCGCCAGCAGCCCGGGGACTACGCAGTATTTT.

This clonotype was detected ten times or more. V is TRBV7-7 and J is TRBJ2-7; perhaps TRBD1 as D (6 bases). V was pared by 1 base and J by 0 bases, with 10 bases between. The germline V gene has CDR1 SSHAT and CDR2 FNYEAQ (reference sequence). The CDR3 is 15 amino acids. In DNA form, the CDR3 reads TGTGCCAGCAGCTTAGGTCCAGGGGACTCCTACGAGCAGTACTTC. Its translation: CASSLGPGDSYEQYF. Drawing the rest from reference TRBV7-7 and TRBJ2-7, the complete variable domain is GAGVSQSPRYKVTKRGQDVTLRCDPISSHATLYWYQQALGQGPEFLTYFNYEAQPDKSGLPSDRFSAERPEGSISTLTIQRTEQRDSAMYRCASSLGPGDSYEQYFGPGTRLTVT.

This clonotype showed up just a few times. This chain uses TRBV4-3 with TRBJ2-7, with D uncertain. CDR3 size: 13 residues. CDR1 LGHNA and CDR2 YSLEER come from the germline V gene. The V gene lost 5 bases and the J gene lost 3 bases, with 11 bases spanning the gap. The CDR3 bases are TGCGCCAGCAGCGTTAACGTGAACTACGAGCAGTACTTC. Its protein is CASSVNVNYEQYF.

The genes are TRBV5-1 and TRBJ2-5; D ambiguous. Germline V CDR1 and CDR2: SGHRS, YFSETQ. CDR3 size: 13 residues. Trimming cost V 5 bases and J 2 bases, with 10 bases left between them. The DNA of the CDR3 is TGCGCCAGCAGTCCCCGACCACAAGAGACCCAGTACTTC. This codes for CASSPRPQETQYF.

This rearrangement joins TRBV7-9 to TRBJ2-7, with 9 bases fitting TRBD1. This CDR3 region has 14 residues. Germline CDR1 is SEHNR and CDR2 is FQNEAQ (reference sequence). V trimming: 6 bases; J trimming: 5 bases; junction bases outside the gene matches: 8. CDR3 residues: CASSSRQGVDEQYF. CDR3 nucleotide sequence: TGTGCCAGCAGTTCCCGACAGGGGGTAGACGAGCAGTACTTC.

The CDR3 DNA reads TGTGCCAGCAGCTTTATAGTTGAGCAGTTCTTC. Translation: CASSFIVEQFF. The chain links TRBV7-8 to TRBJ2-1; no clear D. V lost 3 bases, J lost 9 bases, and 6 bases lay in between. This CDR3 has 11 amino acids. From germline, CDR1 is SGHVS and CDR2 FQNEAQ.

This clonotype was seen only a few times. This sequence joins TRBV12-3 or TRBV12-4 and TRBJ1-1; possibly TRBD1 for D (6 bases). The CDR3 totals 14 residues. V lost 5 bases to trimming and J lost 5 bases, with 15 bases between them. The CDR3 loop is CASSLQQGRTEAFF. CDR3 DNA: TGTGCCAGCAGTCTCCAACAGGGACGGACTGAAGCTTTCTTT.

J is TRBJ2-5 and V is TRBV24-1; tentative D call: TRBD2 (6 bases). V was pared by 3 bases and J by 4 bases, with 8 bases between. Germline V gene sequence: CDR1 KGHDR, CDR2 SFDVKD. The CDR3 runs 13 residues. CDR3 sequence reads: CATSDGGLETQYF. The CDR3 DNA follows: TGTGCCACCAGTGATGGAGGGCTAGAGACCCAGTACTTC.

The chain has TRBV5-5 and TRBJ1-2, with D perhaps matching TRBD1 (5 bases). CDR3 length: 13 amino acids. The germline V gene has CDR1 SGHKS and CDR2 YYEKEE (reference sequence). Between the trimmed V and J ends, which lost 2 bases and 2 bases, there was a span of 7 bases. CDR3 DNA: TGTGCCAGCAGCTTACAGGCAAACTATGGCTACACCTTC. It is translated as CASSLQANYGYTF.

This clonotype was seen only a few times. This chain joins TRBV19 and TRBJ1-5, with 12 bases identical to TRBD1. This CDR3 comprises 18 residues. Germline values: CDR1 LNHDA, CDR2 SQIVND (reference sequence). Germline trimming cut 1 base from V and 0 bases from J; bases unmatched to any gene: 4. The CDR3 region has the DNA TGTGCCAGTAGTATAGCCCGGGACAGGGGGCTTAGCAATCAGCCCCAGCATTTT. This sequence encodes CASSIARDRGLSNQPQHF.

This chain uses TRBV11-3 with TRBJ2-1, with 8 positions matching TRBD2. The ends lost 1 base at V and 5 bases at J; junction bases unmatched: 10. Per germline, CDR1 SGHNT and CDR2 YENEEA. CDR3 length: 17 amino acids. The CDR3 region has the DNA TGTGCCAGCAGCTTAGGGCTTAGGCTAGCGGGTAACAATGAGCAGTTCTTC. The encoded protein is CASSLGLRLAGNNEQFF. The full variable domain, rest sourced from reference TRBV11-3 and TRBJ2-1, is EAGVVQSPRYKIIEKKQPVAFWCNPISGHNTLYWYLQNLGQGPELLIRYENEEAVDDSQLPKDRFSAERLKGVDSTLKIQPAELGDSAVYLCASSLGLRLAGNNEQFFGPGTRLTVL.

This rearrangement joins TRBV5-1 to TRBJ2-3, with 8 positions matching TRBD1. CDR3 length: 15 amino acids. Looked up from germline, CDR1 is SGHRS and CDR2 is YFSETQ. V shed 5 bases, J shed 0 bases, and the junction held 5 bases outside the gene matches. CDR3 protein: CASRRTGLSTDTQYF. The CDR3 bases are TGCGCCAGCAGAAGGACAGGGTTGAGCACAGATACGCAGTATTTT.

The chain couples TRBV5-1 to TRBJ1-1, with D unclear. Germline-derived CDR1 and CDR2 are SGHRS and YFSETQ. Trimming took 0 bases from V and 5 from J, leaving 11 bases between them. The CDR3 is 14 residues long. The DNA for the CDR3 is TGCGCCAGCAGCTTGGTGGGGTCGGGGACTGAAGCTTTCTTT. This translates into CASSLVGSGTEAFF.

In its sample, this clonotype was seen once. The chain employs TRBV19 and TRBJ1-5; D is undetermined. The CDR3 contains 12 residues. The V gene's germline CDR1 is LNHDA and CDR2 SQIVND (reference sequence). The V and J ends lost 8 bases and 9 bases respectively, with 14 bases between them. The CDR3 loop reads CASGRPRGPQHF. The CDR3 coding sequence is TGTGCCAGTGGACGCCCGCGGGGGCCCCAGCATTTT.

The V call is TRBV25-1, the J call TRBJ2-1; the match to TRBD1 covers 8 bases. This CDR3 region has 18 residues. Germline V gene data show CDR1 as MGHDK and CDR2 as SYGVNS. Unmatched junction bases numbered 13, after V lost 1 base and J lost 5 bases. CDR3 sequence: CASSESPSTGARNNEQFF. DNA of the CDR3: TGTGCCAGCAGTGAATCCCCTTCGACAGGGGCCAGGAACAATGAGCAGTTCTTC.

CDR3 protein: CSASRLAGGNNEQFF. CDR3 nucleotides: TGCAGTGCTAGCAGGCTAGCGGGGGGTAACAATGAGCAGTTCTTC. The chain couples TRBV20-1 to TRBJ2-1, with TRBD2 matching over 11 bases. J was trimmed by 5 bases and V by 3 bases; bases with no gene match: 6. Germline lookup yields CDR1 DFQATT and CDR2 SNEGSKA (reference sequence). This CDR3 contains 15 residues.

The sample holds one count of this clonotype. The rearrangement joins TRBV12-3 or TRBV12-4 to TRBJ2-2; 10 nucleotides line up with TRBD2. J lost 3 bases, V lost 7 bases, and 11 bases had no gene match. The CDR3 consists of 17 residues. This CDR3 reads CASTLPPAGGDTGELFF. CDR3 coding DNA: TGTGCCAGCACCCTACCCCCAGCGGGAGGGGACACCGGGGAGCTGTTTTTT.

A few counts support this clonotype. The chain carries TRBV7-9 and TRBJ2-4, with a tentative D call TRBD1 (5 bases). Trimming cost V 1 base and J 0 bases, with 10 bases left between them. The CDR3 has 16 amino acids. Germline values: CDR1 SEHNR, CDR2 FQNEAQ (reference sequence). CDR3 in amino acids: CASSLGTTLAKNIQYF. CDR3 DNA sequence: TGTGCCAGCAGCTTAGGGACAACCCTAGCCAAAAACATTCAGTACTTC.

In this sample, this clonotype turned up a few times. V and J are TRBV2 and TRBJ2-3, with 8 bases fitting TRBD2. The CDR3 length is 15 residues. After removal of 6 bases from V and 1 base from J, the junction contained 6 bases not matched to a gene. The germline CDR1 and CDR2 sequences are SNHLY and FYNNEI. The CDR3 nucleotides read TGTGCCAGCAGGGGGAGTAGCGGGGGCACAGATACGCAGTATTTT. This translates into CASRGSSGGTDTQYF.

The chain combines TRBV5-1 with TRBJ1-1; no reliable D call. The CDR3 runs 15 residues. Looked up from germline, CDR1 is SGHRS and CDR2 is YFSETQ. V was trimmed by 1 base and J by 1 base, leaving 11 bases between them. The CDR3 reads CASSLYYRTNTEAFF. As DNA, the CDR3 is TGCGCCAGCAGCTTGTATTACAGAACGAACACTGAAGCTTTCTTT.

This clonotype was recorded a few times. J is TRBJ1-5 and V is TRBV6-2 or TRBV6-3, with D perhaps TRBD1 (6 bases). Germline CDR1 is MNHEY and CDR2 is SVGEGT. Trimming pared 10 bases from V and 1 base from J, leaving 14 bases between. The CDR3 has 14 residues. The CDR3 DNA is TGTGCCATCCCCCCCGACAGGAGCAATCAGCCCCAGCATTTT. Translation gives CAIPPDRSNQPQHF.

This clonotype has just a few counts. The rearrangement links TRBV21-1 to TRBJ2-7; the D call TRBD1 from the table was never checked on the DNA. TRBV21-1 is assigned pseudogene status. This CDR3 is 16 amino acids long. CDR3: CASTHSGGASLYEQYF. For the CDR3, the DNA is TGTGCCAGCACCCACTCGGGGGGGGCGTCCCTCTACGAGCAGTACTTC.

The chain combines TRBV20-1 with TRBJ2-3; 11 bases agree with TRBD2. Unmatched junction bases numbered 14, after V lost 6 bases and J lost 9 bases. The CDR3 covers 15 residues. Germline V gene data show CDR1 as DFQATT and CDR2 as SNEGSKA (reference sequence). The CDR3 here is CSAKKGLAEQRTQYF. CDR3 nucleotide sequence: TGCAGTGCCAAGAAGGGACTAGCGGAGCAGAGGACGCAGTATTTT.

This clonotype was counted a few times. This chain connects TRBV3-1 to TRBJ1-5; maybe TRBD1 (5 bases). V lost 5 bases and J lost 5, with 16 bases in between. This CDR3 region has 15 residues. Per germline, CDR1 LGHDT and CDR2 YNNKEL (reference sequence). The CDR3 DNA sequence: TGTGCCAGCAGCTCCCGTCGGGAAGGGGATCAGCCCCAGCATTTT. It is translated as CASSSRREGDQPQHF. The variable domain in full, completed from reference TRBV3-1 and TRBJ1-5, reads DTAVSQTPKYLVTQMGNDKSIKCEQNLGHDTMYWYKQDSKKFLKIMFSYNNKELIINETVPNRFSPKSPDKAHLNLHINSLELGDSAVYFCASSSRREGDQPQHFGDGTRLSIL.

This CDR3 reads CASSLGPADTEAFF. CDR3 sequence (DNA): TGTGCCAGCAGCTTAGGCCCTGCGGACACTGAAGCTTTCTTT. This chain uses TRBV11-2 with TRBJ1-1; D gene uncertain. Per the germline V gene, CDR1 is SGHAT and CDR2 is FQNNGV. This CDR3 comprises 14 residues. Trimming stripped 1 base from V and 3 bases from J, with 9 bases between. The full variable domain, with the rest looked up from reference TRBV11-2 and TRBJ1-1, is EAGVAQSPRYKIIEKRQSVAFWCNPISGHATLYWYQQILGQGPKLLIQFQNNGVVDDSQLPKDRFSAERLKGVDSTLKIQPAKLEDSAVYLCASSLGPADTEAFFGQGTRLTVV.

V is TRBV7-2 and J is TRBJ2-5, with 9 bases lining up with TRBD2. CDR1 is SGHTA, CDR2 FQGNSA, per germline. This CDR3 region has 13 residues. V shed 5 bases and J 7 bases; nucleotides not matched to a gene: 5. The CDR3 nucleotides are TGTGCCAGCAGCCGGACTAGCGAGGGGACCCAGTACTTC. This sequence encodes CASSRTSEGTQYF.

The rearrangement links TRBV18 to TRBJ2-3, with D uncertain. CDR1 is KGHSH and CDR2 is LQKENI in the germline V gene. Trimming stripped 3 bases from V and 2 bases from J, with 9 bases between. CDR3 size: 14 residues. The CDR3 loop reads CASSPATHTDTQYF. In DNA form, the CDR3 reads TGTGCCAGCTCACCGGCTACACACACAGATACGCAGTATTTT.